The rows below give T cell receptor beta chains drawn from one sample of a study of cytomegalovirus exposure and HLA in healthy donors. Assay: immunoSEQ multiplex PCR; the TCRdb copy retains only in-frame clones and omits some. Here the sample spans 65,000 to 90,000 clones, roughly four fifths being singletons. Sample: PBMCs. The receptors derive from a young man in good health and CMV-seronegative. CDR3s include the opening cysteine and the closing phenylalanine or tryptophan. The D gene is left open where the match is weak. Size is stated for part of the rows, as once, few or many counts, or as a class when the clone is expanded.

cdr3_nt,cdr3_aa,j_call,d_call,cdr3_length,clone_size,v_call
TGTGCCATCAGTGAGGGAACACCTCTAGCGCTCAGCACAGATACGCAGTATTTT,CAISEGTPLALSTDTQYF,TRBJ2-3,-,18,-,TRBV10-3
TGTGCCAGCAGGCGGGGTCCTGGGACTGAAGCTTTCTTT,CASRRGPGTEAFF,TRBJ1-1,-,13,-,TRBV28
TGTGCTAGTGCCCCGGGACTAGCGCAGTACAATGAGCAGTTCTTC,CASAPGLAQYNEQFF,TRBJ2-1,TRBD2,15,-,TRBV12-5
TGTGCCAGCAGTAACGGCGGACAGGGACACACTGAAGCTTTCTTT,CASSNGGQGHTEAFF,TRBJ1-1,TRBD1,15,few,TRBV6-5
TGTGCCAGCAGTTTGGGCACCTCCTACGAGCAGTACTTC,CASSLGTSYEQYF,TRBJ2-7,-,13,-,TRBV28
TGTGCCAGCAGTTATTATAGACAGAACACTGAAGCTTTCTTT,CASSYYRQNTEAFF,TRBJ1-1,-,14,-,TRBV6-6
TGTGCCAGCTCACCCGGCACGGGAGCGAATACGCAGTATTTT,CASSPGTGANTQYF,TRBJ2-3,-,14,-,TRBV18
TGCGCCAGCAGCCAAGTCCCGGGACAGGGGGTTAATTCACCCCTCCACTTT,CASSQVPGQGVNSPLHF,TRBJ1-6,TRBD1,17,-,TRBV4-1
TGTGCCAGCAGTTACGGGCGGGTTAGCTCCTACGAGCAGTACTTC,CASSYGRVSSYEQYF,TRBJ2-7,-,15,-,TRBV6-5
TGTGCCAGCAGTTTTAGCTCCTACAATGAGCAGTTCTTC,CASSFSSYNEQFF,TRBJ2-1,-,13,-,TRBV27
TGTGCCAGCAGCTTACTTCCGGGAGACCTTGGAGATACGCAGTATTTT,CASSLLPGDLGDTQYF,TRBJ2-3,-,16,-,TRBV7-9
TGTGCCAGCAGTTACTCTCGGCAGGGGTACACCGGGGAGCTGTTTTTT,CASSYSRQGYTGELFF,TRBJ2-2,-,16,-,TRBV6-5
TGCGCCAGCAGCTTGTGGTTTGTCCAAGAACAGGGGAAATCCTACGAGCAGTACTTC,CASSLWFVQEQGKSYEQYF,TRBJ2-7,TRBD1,19,few,TRBV5-1
TGTGCCAGCAACAACAGGGCAACTAATGAAAAACTGTTTTTT,CASNNRATNEKLFF,TRBJ1-4,-,14,-,TRBV28
TGTGCCAGCAGTTACAGCCTGAACACTGAAGCTTTCTTT,CASSYSLNTEAFF,TRBJ1-1,-,13,-,TRBV6-5
TGTGCCAGTAGTAACCGGGGACAGGGAGGCAATCAGCCCCAGCATTTT,CASSNRGQGGNQPQHF,TRBJ1-5,TRBD1,16,-,TRBV19
TGTGCCAGCAGTTTACCTGGGACAGGGGCCTACGAGCAGTACTTC,CASSLPGTGAYEQYF,TRBJ2-7,TRBD1,15,few,TRBV28
TGTGTCAGCAGCTCGTCTCTGAGACAGGGGATAAATCAGCCCCAGCATTTT,CVSSSSLRQGINQPQHF,TRBJ1-5,TRBD1,17,-,TRBV7-9
TGTGCCAGCCATAGACTAGCGTCTTACTCGGATGGGGAGACCCAGTACTTC,CASHRLASYSDGETQYF,TRBJ2-5,TRBD2,17,-,TRBV27
TGTGCCAGCAGTCGACTAGCGGAGGCCACAGATACGCAGTATTTT,CASSRLAEATDTQYF,TRBJ2-3,TRBD2,15,once,TRBV9
TGTGCCAGCACCCCCGTGGGGGCGGGCACTGAAGCTTTCTTT,CASTPVGAGTEAFF,TRBJ1-1,-,14,-,TRBV7-9
TGCGCCAGCAGCCGTTCTAGCGGAACGAACACCGGGGAGCTGTTTTTT,CASSRSSGTNTGELFF,TRBJ2-2,TRBD2,16,-,TRBV5-1
TGTGCCAGCAGCACGGGACTAGCGGGCTACGAGCAGTACTTC,CASSTGLAGYEQYF,TRBJ2-7,TRBD2,14,-,TRBV7-2
TGTGCCAGCAGTATCCGGACAGGGGGTAACTATGGCTACACCTTC,CASSIRTGGNYGYTF,TRBJ1-2,TRBD1,15,-,TRBV27
TGCGCCAGCAGCCGCCAGGGAGGCGAAAAACTGTTTTTT,CASSRQGGEKLFF,TRBJ1-4,-,13,-,TRBV5-1
TGCGCCAGCAGCCCCGCGGCTCGTCCTGTGGATGAGCAGTTCTTC,CASSPAARPVDEQFF,TRBJ2-1,-,15,-,TRBV4-3
TGCGCCAGCAGCTTGCTGACACTGTCGCCTGAAGCTTTCTTT,CASSLLTLSPEAFF,TRBJ1-1,-,14,few,TRBV5-1
TGTGCCAGCGCATTTAGGGGGCGCGGCGAGCAGTACTTC,CASAFRGRGEQYF,TRBJ2-7,TRBD1,13,-,TRBV6-1
TGTGCCAGCTCACCGGGACAGGGAGAGACCCAGTACTTC,CASSPGQGETQYF,TRBJ2-5,TRBD1,13,-,TRBV18
TGTGCCAGCAGTGGGCAGGGGGGTGAAAAACTGTTTTTT,CASSGQGGEKLFF,TRBJ1-4,TRBD1,13,-,TRBV25-1
TGCGCCAGCAGCTTGGGGCCCCAAGAGACCCAGTACTTC,CASSLGPQETQYF,TRBJ2-5,-,13,-,TRBV5-1
TGTGCCTTCCAGGGAGGTACCTACGAGCAGTACTTC,CAFQGGTYEQYF,TRBJ2-7,-,12,few,TRBV30
TGCAGTGCCCACGTACAATACACGAAATTT,CSAHVQYTKF,TRBJ1-1,-,10,-,TRBV20-1
TGCGCCAGCAGCCAAGATCAGCGGGAGGGAAGCACCGGGGAGCTGTTTTTT,CASSQDQREGSTGELFF,TRBJ2-2,TRBD2,17,-,TRBV4-3
TGTGCCAGCAGCCCAATGGGCCTCGGACAGACGACAGGGGTTAACTATGGCTACACCTTC,CASSPMGLGQTTGVNYGYTF,TRBJ1-2,TRBD1,20,-,TRBV4-2
TGTGCCAGCAGGCTTCCGGGACAAAACACCGGGGAGCTGTTTTTT,CASRLPGQNTGELFF,TRBJ2-2,-,15,few,TRBV7-9
TGTGCCAGCAGCTTACCGGGACTAGCGGAACGAAAAGAGACCCAGTACTTC,CASSLPGLAERKETQYF,TRBJ2-5,TRBD2,17,-,TRBV5-4
TGTGCCAGCAGGGTACTAGCGGGGGAAGAGACCCAGTACTTC,CASRVLAGEETQYF,TRBJ2-5,TRBD2,14,-,TRBV27
TGTGCCACCCCTAGTCTAGCCGGCTATACGCAGTATTTT,CATPSLAGYTQYF,TRBJ2-3,-,13,-,TRBV6-5
TGTGCCAGCAGTTTATTGGACAGCTCCTACGAGCAGTACTTC,CASSLLDSSYEQYF,TRBJ2-7,-,14,-,TRBV6-6
TGTGCCAGCACCCCCCACCGGGCCCCGGGGGGGACCCAGTACTTC,CASTPHRAPGGTQYF,TRBJ2-5,TRBD2,15,-,TRBV6-6
TGTGCCAGCAGTACTAAGGACAGGGCTAATGAAAAACTGTTTTTT,CASSTKDRANEKLFF,TRBJ1-4,TRBD1,15,-,TRBV27
TGTGCCAGCAGCCGACGGACTAGCGGGGGGCAAGGTGATACGCAGTATTTT,CASSRRTSGGQGDTQYF,TRBJ2-3,TRBD2,17,once,TRBV28
TGCGCCAGCAGCGGAAGGATTAGCGGGAACACCGGGGAGCTGTTTTTT,CASSGRISGNTGELFF,TRBJ2-2,-,16,-,TRBV4-1
TGTGCCTGTACCCTCCTTAGCGGGAGGGCCAGGTACAATGAGCAGTTCTTC,CACTLLSGRARYNEQFF,TRBJ2-1,TRBD2,17,-,TRBV30